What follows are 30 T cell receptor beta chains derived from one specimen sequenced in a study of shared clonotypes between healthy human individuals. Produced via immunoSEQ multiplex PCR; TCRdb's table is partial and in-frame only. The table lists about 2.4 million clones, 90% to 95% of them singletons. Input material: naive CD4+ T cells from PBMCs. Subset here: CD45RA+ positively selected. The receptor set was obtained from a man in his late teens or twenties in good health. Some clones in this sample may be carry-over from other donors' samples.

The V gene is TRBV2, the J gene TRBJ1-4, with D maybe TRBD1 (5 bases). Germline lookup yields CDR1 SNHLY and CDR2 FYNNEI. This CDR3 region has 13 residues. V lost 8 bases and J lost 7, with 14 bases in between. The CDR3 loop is CASGQGGLEKLFF. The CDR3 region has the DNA TGTGCCAGCGGGCAGGGCGGCCTTGAAAAACTGTTTTTT.

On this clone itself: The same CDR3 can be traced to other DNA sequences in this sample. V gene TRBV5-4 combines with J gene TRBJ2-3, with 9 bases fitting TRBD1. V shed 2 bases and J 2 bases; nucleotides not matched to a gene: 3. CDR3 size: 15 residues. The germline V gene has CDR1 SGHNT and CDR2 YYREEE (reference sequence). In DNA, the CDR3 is TGTGCCAGCAGCTTAGGGACAGGGAACACAGATACGCAGTATTTT. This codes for CASSLGTGNTDTQYF.

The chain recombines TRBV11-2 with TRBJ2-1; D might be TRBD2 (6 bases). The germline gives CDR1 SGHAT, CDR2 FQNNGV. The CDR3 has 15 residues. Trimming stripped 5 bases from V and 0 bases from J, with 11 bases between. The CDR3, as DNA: TGTGCCAGCAGCCGGGACTTCGGCTCCTACAATGAGCAGTTCTTC. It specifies CASSRDFGSYNEQFF.

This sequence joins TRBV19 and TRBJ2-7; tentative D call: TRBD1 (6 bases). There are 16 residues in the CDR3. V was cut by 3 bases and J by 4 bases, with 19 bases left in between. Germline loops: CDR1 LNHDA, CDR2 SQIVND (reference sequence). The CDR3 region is CASSIARGRLAYEQYF. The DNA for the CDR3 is TGTGCCAGTAGTATCGCCAGGGGTCGCCTAGCTTACGAGCAGTACTTC.

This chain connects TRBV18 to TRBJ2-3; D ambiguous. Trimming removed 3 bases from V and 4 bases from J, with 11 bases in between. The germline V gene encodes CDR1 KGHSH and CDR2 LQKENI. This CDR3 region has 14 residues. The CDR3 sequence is CASSPVQSPDTQYF. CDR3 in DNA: TGTGCCAGCTCACCCGTTCAGTCCCCAGATACGCAGTATTTT.

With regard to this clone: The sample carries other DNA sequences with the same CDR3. CDR3 bases: TGTGCCAGTAGTATACGGCCCACTGAAGCTTTCTTT. The encoded protein is CASSIRPTEAFF. J is TRBJ1-1 and V is TRBV19, with D hard to call. Germline CDR1 and CDR2: LNHDA and SQIVND (reference sequence). V lost 2 bases and J lost 4, with 5 bases in between. This CDR3 contains 12 residues.

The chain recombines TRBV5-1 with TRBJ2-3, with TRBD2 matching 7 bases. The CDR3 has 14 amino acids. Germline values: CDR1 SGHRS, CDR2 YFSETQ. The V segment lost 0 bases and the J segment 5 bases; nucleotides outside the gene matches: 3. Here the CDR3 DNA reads TGCGCCAGCAGCTTGGTGGTAGCGGGAGATACGCAGTATTTT. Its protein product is CASSLVVAGDTQYF.

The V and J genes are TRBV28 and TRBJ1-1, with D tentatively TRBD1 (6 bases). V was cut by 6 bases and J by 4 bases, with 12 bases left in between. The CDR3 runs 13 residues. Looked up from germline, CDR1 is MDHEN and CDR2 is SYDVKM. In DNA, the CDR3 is TGTGCCAGCAGGGTAGGGGGGTTCACTGAAGCTTTCTTT. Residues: CASRVGGFTEAFF.

The CDR3 DNA reads TGTGCCAGCAGCTTTTCGTATGTGGGAGAGATAGTAAAGACCCAGTACTTC. Protein product: CASSFSYVGEIVKTQYF. The rearrangement uses TRBV7-9 and TRBJ2-5, with D possibly matching TRBD2 (5 bases). V dropped 3 bases and J dropped 6 bases, with 23 bases sitting between them. The V gene's germline CDR1 is SEHNR and CDR2 FQNEAQ (reference sequence). This CDR3 has 17 residues.

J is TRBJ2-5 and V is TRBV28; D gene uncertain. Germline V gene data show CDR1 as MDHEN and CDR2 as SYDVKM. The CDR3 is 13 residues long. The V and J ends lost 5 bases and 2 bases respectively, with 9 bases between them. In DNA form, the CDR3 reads TGTGCCAGCAGTCCCCAGAATCAAGAGACCCAGTACTTC. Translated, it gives CASSPQNQETQYF.

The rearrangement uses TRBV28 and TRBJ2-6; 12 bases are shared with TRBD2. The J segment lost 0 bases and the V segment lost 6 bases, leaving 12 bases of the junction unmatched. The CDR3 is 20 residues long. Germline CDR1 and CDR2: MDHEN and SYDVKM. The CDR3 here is CASSPGLAGSFTSGANVLTF. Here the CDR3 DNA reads TGTGCCAGCAGCCCAGGACTAGCGGGAAGTTTTACCTCTGGGGCCAACGTCCTGACTTTC. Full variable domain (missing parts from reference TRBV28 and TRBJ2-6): DVKVTQSSRYLVKRTGEKVFLECVQDMDHENMFWYRQDPGLGLRLIYFSYDVKMKEKGDIPEGYSVSREKKERFSLILESASTNQTSMYLCASSPGLAGSFTSGANVLTFGAGSRLTVL.

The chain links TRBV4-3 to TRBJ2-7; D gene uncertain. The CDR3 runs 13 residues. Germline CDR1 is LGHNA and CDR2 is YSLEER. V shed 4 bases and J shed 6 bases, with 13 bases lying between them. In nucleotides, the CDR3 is TGCGCCAGCAGCCCCCAAGGGTATGGCGAGCAGTACTTC. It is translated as CASSPQGYGEQYF.

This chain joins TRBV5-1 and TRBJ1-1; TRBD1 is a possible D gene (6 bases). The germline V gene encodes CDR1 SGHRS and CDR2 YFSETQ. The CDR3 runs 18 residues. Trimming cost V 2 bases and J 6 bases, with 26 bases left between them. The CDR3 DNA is TGCGCCAGCAGCTTTGCTCGGTCTCGGCACAGGGTGGGCGCTGAAGCTTTCTTT. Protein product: CASSFARSRHRVGAEAFF. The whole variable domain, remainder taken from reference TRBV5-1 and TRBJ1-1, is KAGVTQTPRYLIKTRGQQVTLSCSPISGHRSVSWYQQTPGQGLQFLFEYFSETQRNKGNFPGRFSGRQFSNSRSEMNVSTLELGDSALYLCASSFARSRHRVGAEAFFGQGTRLTVV.

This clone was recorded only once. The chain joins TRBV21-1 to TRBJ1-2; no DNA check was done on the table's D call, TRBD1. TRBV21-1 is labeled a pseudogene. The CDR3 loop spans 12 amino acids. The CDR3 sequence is CASRTGGYGYTF. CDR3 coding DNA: TGTGCCAGCCGGACAGGGGGTTATGGCTACACCTTC.

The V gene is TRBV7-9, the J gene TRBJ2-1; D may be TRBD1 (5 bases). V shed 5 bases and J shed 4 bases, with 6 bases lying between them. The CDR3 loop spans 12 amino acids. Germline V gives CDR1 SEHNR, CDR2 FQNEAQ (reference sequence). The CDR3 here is CASSDRYNEQFF. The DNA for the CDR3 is TGTGCCAGCAGCGACAGATACAATGAGCAGTTCTTC.

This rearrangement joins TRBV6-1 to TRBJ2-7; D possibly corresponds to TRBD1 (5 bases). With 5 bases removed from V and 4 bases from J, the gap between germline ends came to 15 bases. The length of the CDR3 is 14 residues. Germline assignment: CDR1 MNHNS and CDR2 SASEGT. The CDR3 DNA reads TGTGCCAGCAGTCTAACTGGCAGGGATTACGAGCAGTACTTC. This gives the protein CASSLTGRDYEQYF.

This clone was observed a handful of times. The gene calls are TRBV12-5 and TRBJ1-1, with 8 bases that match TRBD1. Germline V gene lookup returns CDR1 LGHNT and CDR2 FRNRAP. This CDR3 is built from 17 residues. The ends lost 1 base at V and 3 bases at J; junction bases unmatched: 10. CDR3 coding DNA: TGTGCTAGTGGTTTGGCTGGGGGGCTGACAGGGGACACTGAAGCTTTCTTT. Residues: CASGLAGGLTGDTEAFF.

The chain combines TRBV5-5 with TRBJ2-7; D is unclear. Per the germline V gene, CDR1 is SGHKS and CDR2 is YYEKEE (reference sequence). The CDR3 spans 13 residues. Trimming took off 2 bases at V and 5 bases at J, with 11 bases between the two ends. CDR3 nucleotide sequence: TGTGCCAGCAGCTTAAAAGGAAGCCACGAGCAGTACTTC. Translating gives CASSLKGSHEQYF.

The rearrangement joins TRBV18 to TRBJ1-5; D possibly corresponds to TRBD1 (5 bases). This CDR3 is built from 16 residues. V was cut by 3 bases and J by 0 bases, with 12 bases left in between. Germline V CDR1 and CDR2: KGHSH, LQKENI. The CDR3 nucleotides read TGTGCCAGCTCACCGAACGGGGCTAATAGCAATCAGCCCCAGCATTTT. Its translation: CASSPNGANSNQPQHF.

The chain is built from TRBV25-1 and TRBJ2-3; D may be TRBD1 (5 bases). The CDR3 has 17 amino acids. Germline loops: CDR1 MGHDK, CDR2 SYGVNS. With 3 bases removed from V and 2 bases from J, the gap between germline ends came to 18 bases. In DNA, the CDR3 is TGTGCCAGCAGTGACACATCTTTCAGGGTTGCCACAGATACGCAGTATTTT. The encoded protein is CASSDTSFRVATDTQYF. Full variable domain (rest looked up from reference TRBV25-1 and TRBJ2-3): EADIYQTPRYLVIGTGKKITLECSQTMGHDKMYWYQQDPGMELHLIHYSYGVNSTEKGDLSSESTVSRIRTEHFPLTLESARPSHTSQYLCASSDTSFRVATDTQYFGPGTRLTVL.

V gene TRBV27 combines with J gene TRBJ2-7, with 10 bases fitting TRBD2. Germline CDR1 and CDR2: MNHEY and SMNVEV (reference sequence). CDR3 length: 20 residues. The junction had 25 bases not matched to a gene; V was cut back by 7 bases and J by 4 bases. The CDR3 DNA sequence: TGTGCCAGCACCAGAAGGGCCTCACTCGGGCTAGCGGGAGTGGCATACGAGCAGTACTTC. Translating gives CASTRRASLGLAGVAYEQYF.

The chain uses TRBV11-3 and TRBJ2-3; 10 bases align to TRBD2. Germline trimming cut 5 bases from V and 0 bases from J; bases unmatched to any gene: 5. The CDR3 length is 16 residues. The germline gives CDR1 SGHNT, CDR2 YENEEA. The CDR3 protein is CASSRRTSGSTDTQYF. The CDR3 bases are TGTGCCAGCAGCCGACGGACTAGCGGAAGCACAGATACGCAGTATTTT.

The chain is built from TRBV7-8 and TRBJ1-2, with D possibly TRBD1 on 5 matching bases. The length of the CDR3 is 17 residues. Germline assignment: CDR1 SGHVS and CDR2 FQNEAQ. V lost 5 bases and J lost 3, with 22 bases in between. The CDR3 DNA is TGTGCCAGCAGCCCCCTAAGCCGGCAGGGCCTCCACTATGGCTACACCTTC. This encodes CASSPLSRQGLHYGYTF.

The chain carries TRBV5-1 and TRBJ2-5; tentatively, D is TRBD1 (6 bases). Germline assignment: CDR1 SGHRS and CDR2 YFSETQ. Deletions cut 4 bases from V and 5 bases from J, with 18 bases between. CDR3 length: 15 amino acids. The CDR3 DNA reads TGCGCCAGCAGCCAGGGGAACGTAGCAACCGAGACCCAGTACTTC. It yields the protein CASSQGNVATETQYF.

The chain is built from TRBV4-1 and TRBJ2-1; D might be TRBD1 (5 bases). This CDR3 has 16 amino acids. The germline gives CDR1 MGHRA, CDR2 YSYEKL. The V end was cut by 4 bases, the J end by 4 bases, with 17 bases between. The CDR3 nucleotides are TGCGCCAGCAGCCCCTCAGGGTCGGTAGGGTACAATGAGCAGTTCTTC. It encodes CASSPSGSVGYNEQFF.

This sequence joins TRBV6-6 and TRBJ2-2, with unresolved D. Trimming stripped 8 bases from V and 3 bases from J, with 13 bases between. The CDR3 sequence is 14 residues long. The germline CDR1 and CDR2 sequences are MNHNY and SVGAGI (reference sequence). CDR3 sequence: CASYRVSDTGELFF. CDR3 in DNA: TGTGCCAGCTATCGGGTCTCTGACACCGGGGAGCTGTTTTTT.

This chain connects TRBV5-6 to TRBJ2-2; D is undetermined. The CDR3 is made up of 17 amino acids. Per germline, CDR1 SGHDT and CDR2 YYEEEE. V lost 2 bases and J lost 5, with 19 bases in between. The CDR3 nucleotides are TGTGCCAGCAGCTTCCGGACCCTTGCGAAACCTACCGGGGAGCTGTTTTTT. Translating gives CASSFRTLAKPTGELFF.

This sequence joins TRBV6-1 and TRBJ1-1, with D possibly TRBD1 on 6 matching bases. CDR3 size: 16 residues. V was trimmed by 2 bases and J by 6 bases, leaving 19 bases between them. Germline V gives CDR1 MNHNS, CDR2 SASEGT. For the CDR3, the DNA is TGTGCCAGCAGTGAATATTTGTTTACAGGGAAAGCTGAAGCTTTCTTT. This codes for CASSEYLFTGKAEAFF.

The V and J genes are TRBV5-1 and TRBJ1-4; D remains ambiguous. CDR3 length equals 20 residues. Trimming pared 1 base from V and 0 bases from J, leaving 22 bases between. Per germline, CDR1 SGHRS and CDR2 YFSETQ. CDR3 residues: CASSLRQGPRGRATNEKLFF. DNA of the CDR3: TGCGCCAGCAGCTTGCGCCAAGGGCCACGAGGAAGAGCAACTAATGAAAAACTGTTTTTT.

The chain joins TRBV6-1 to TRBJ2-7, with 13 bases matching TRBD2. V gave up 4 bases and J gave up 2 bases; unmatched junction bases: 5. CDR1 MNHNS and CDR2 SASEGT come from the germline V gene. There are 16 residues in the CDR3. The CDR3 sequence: CASSARLAGGPYEQYF. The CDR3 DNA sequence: TGTGCCAGCAGTGCCAGACTAGCGGGAGGCCCCTACGAGCAGTACTTC.